The present T cell receptor (beta chain) was sequenced within a study of blood T cell repertoires in COVID-19. Looking at the study overall: The analysed material was cDNA or gDNA that came from T cells, B-cell-depleted T cells, or PBMCs.

Authors' data handling: Reference gene primer amplification gave estimated nucleated cell counts. Libraries were prepared by immunoSEQ multiplex PCR; TCRdb keeps only in-frame clonotypes and omits some of them. V, J and clone size are those of that table, while D and trimming were read from the DNA. Among 200,000 or so clones listed, about 87% were seen once. This CDR3 spans 14 amino acids. Germline values: CDR1 SNHLY, CDR2 FYNNEI. V lost 3 bases, J lost 2 bases, and 10 bases lay in between. The sequenced sample was peripheral blood. This clonotype was obtained from a man in his 70s with acute or convalescent COVID-19. V gene TRBV2 combines with J gene TRBJ2-5, with D perhaps matching TRBD2 (6 bases). CDR3 in DNA: TGTGCCAGCAGTGACGCGGCGGGGCAAGAGACCCAGTACTTC. Its translation is CASSDAAGQETQYF.